The rows below give T cell receptor beta chains drawn from one sample of a study of blood T cell repertoires in COVID-19. Sequenced by immunoSEQ multiplex PCR; TCRdb stores in-frame clones only, minus some. The top ten hold approximately 0.99% of the sample, which has about 200,000 clones, just under 85% seen once. Sample: peripheral blood. The receptors originated from a man in his 60s with COVID-19, enrolled during active disease. Both conserved end residues are part of each CDR3. The D gene is left open where the match is weak. The size field is filled for only some rows; it gives once, few, many or a size class.

D gene	clone size	V gene	J gene	CDR3 DNA	CDR3 protein
TRBD1	NA	TRBV2	TRBJ2-7	TGTGCCAGCAGTGAAGCCGCGACAGGGGGCGAGCAGTACTTC	CASSEAATGGEQYF
NA	once	TRBV3-1/TRBV3-2	TRBJ1-1	TGTGCCAGCAGCCAAGTTATGGCGAACACTGAAGCTTTCTTT	CASSQVMANTEAFF
NA	NA	TRBV5-8	TRBJ1-5	TGTGCCAGCAGCAAACTGACGGGGGGCCATCAGCCCCAGCATTTT	CASSKLTGGHQPQHF
NA	few	TRBV7-8	TRBJ2-6	TGTGCCAGCAGCTTAGGAGCTCCTGGGGCCAACGTCCTGACTTTC	CASSLGAPGANVLTF
NA	NA	TRBV11-2	TRBJ1-3	TGTGCCAGCAGCTTATCGTTCCAGGGAAAAAACACCATATATTTT	CASSLSFQGKNTIYF
TRBD1	once	TRBV11-3	TRBJ2-3	TGTGCCAGCAGCTTAGGACGGGACAGGGTGACAGATACGCAGTATTTT	CASSLGRDRVTDTQYF
NA	NA	TRBV9	TRBJ2-1	TGTGCCAGCAGCGTAGACCCTCAGTCGGCAGGGGGGACCTACAATGAGCAGTTCTTC	CASSVDPQSAGGTYNEQFF
TRBD1	NA	TRBV9	TRBJ1-2	TGTGCCAGCAGCGTAGGACAGGGGAACTATGGCTACACCTTC	CASSVGQGNYGYTF
NA	NA	TRBV12-3/TRBV12-4	TRBJ2-3	TGTGCCAGCACCCCCTTCACAGATACGCAGTATTTT	CASTPFTDTQYF
TRBD1	NA	TRBV9	TRBJ2-1	TGTGCCAGCAGCGTACCCCGGGACAGGGGTTTTGATGAGCAGTTCTTC	CASSVPRDRGFDEQFF
NA	NA	TRBV19	TRBJ2-3	TGTGCCAGTAGTGAGACGGCCGTAGGGGCAGATACGCAGTATTTT	CASSETAVGADTQYF
NA	once	TRBV3-1/TRBV3-2	TRBJ1-5	TGTGCCAGCAGCCAACAGAAGGGGGGAGGGGCCCATAGCAATCAGCCCCAGCATTTT	CASSQQKGGGAHSNQPQHF
TRBD1	NA	TRBV29-1	TRBJ1-5	TGCAGCGTGGGGACAGGGAATGGCAATCAGCCCCAGCATTTT	CSVGTGNGNQPQHF